This is a list of T cell receptor beta chains from one sample in a study of blood T cell repertoires in COVID-19. Only in-frame clones appear in the TCRdb table, and some are missing; sequencing was by immunoSEQ multiplex PCR. The sample holds about 440,000 clones, 88% seen once. The sequenced sample was peripheral blood. These receptors were obtained from a woman aged 45-65 years with COVID-19, enrolled during active disease. The CDR3 runs from the conserved cysteine through the conserved F or W. A D gene is named only where the DNA matches it firmly. Size tells how often a clone was seen (once, few, many) or the class of an expanded clone, and some rows leave it out.

j_gene,d_gene,abundance,v_gene,CDR3nt,CDR3aa
TRBJ2-7,TRBD2,NA,TRBV6-5,TGTGCCAGCAGTCAACTAGCGGGGGGTTCCTACGAGCAGTACTTC,CASSQLAGGSYEQYF
TRBJ1-2,NA,once,TRBV9,TGTGCCAGCAGCGTTCGTCCAGGGCCTACCCTCTATGGCTACACCTTC,CASSVRPGPTLYGYTF
TRBJ1-1,NA,NA,TRBV29-1,TGCAGCGTACATTCCACAGGGGAAGCTTTCTTT,CSVHSTGEAFF
TRBJ1-5,NA,few,TRBV12-5,TGTGCTAGTGGTTTGCTAAGGGGAGGGCAGAACAATCAGCCCCAGCATTTT,CASGLLRGGQNNQPQHF
TRBJ2-1,TRBD2,NA,TRBV30,TGTGCCTGGAGTAGGCAACGTGGGGGACTAGCGGGAAGCTCCTACAATGAGCAGTTCTTC,CAWSRQRGGLAGSSYNEQFF
TRBJ1-2,TRBD1,NA,TRBV7-2,TGTGCCAGCAGCCTGCGAACAGGGGAAAGGCTTGGCTACACCTTC,CASSLRTGERLGYTF
TRBJ2-7,NA,NA,TRBV5-1,TGCGCCAGCAGCTTAGTGAGCTACTACGAGCAGTACTTC,CASSLVSYYEQYF
TRBJ1-6,TRBD1,NA,TRBV9,TGTGCCAGCTCGGGGACAGGCCATTCACCCCTCCACTTT,CASSGTGHSPLHF
TRBJ1-6,NA,NA,TRBV9,TGTGCCAGCAGCGTAGTCCCAACGGATTCACCCCTCCACTTT,CASSVVPTDSPLHF
TRBJ1-1,NA,NA,TRBV4-1,TGCGCCAGCACCCCGAGGGCAGGGAGGGCTGAAGCTTTCTTT,CASTPRAGRAEAFF
TRBJ2-7,NA,NA,TRBV29-1,TGCAGCGTTGAAGGCCTACCGGGACTTCTAAGCGAGCAGTACTTC,CSVEGLPGLLSEQYF
TRBJ2-2,NA,NA,TRBV18,TGTGCCAGCTCAGCCCGCCCGGGTGGTGACACCGGGGAGCTGTTTTTT,CASSARPGGDTGELFF
TRBJ2-5,TRBD1,once,TRBV5-4,TGTGCCAGCAGCTTTGGGACAGCCGGGGAGACCCAGTACTTC,CASSFGTAGETQYF
TRBJ2-1,TRBD2,NA,TRBV30,TGTGCCTGGACCCGCGATAGCGGGGTACAGAATGAGCAGTTCTTC,CAWTRDSGVQNEQFF
TRBJ1-2,NA,NA,TRBV5-4,TGTGCCAGCAGCTGGGAGCCACGTGAGAGCTACACCTTC,CASSWEPRESYTF
TRBJ2-1,NA,NA,TRBV27,TGTGCCAGCCACCCCGGGGACAATGAGCAGTTCTTC,CASHPGDNEQFF
TRBJ1-1,NA,NA,TRBV27,TGTGCCAGCCTCCTGCGGGGCCCGGGGGCTGAAGCTTTCTTT,CASLLRGPGAEAFF
TRBJ1-2,NA,NA,TRBV5-6,TGTGCCAGCAGCTTGGGGTGGAGCGAGGGCTACACCTTC,CASSLGWSEGYTF
TRBJ1-1,NA,NA,TRBV12-3/TRBV12-4,TGTGCCAGCAGTTTATGGGGGGTCACTGAAGCTTTCTTT,CASSLWGVTEAFF
TRBJ1-2,TRBD1,NA,TRBV19,TGTGCCAGTACCCAGGGGGACGCGTACTCCTATGGCTACACCTTC,CASTQGDAYSYGYTF
TRBJ1-1,NA,NA,TRBV4-2,TGTGCCAGCAGCCAAGGGGGCGAGAGCACTGAAGCTTTCTTT,CASSQGGESTEAFF
TRBJ2-2,NA,NA,TRBV5-1,TGCGCCAGCAGCTTGGGAGACGGGGAGCTGTTTTTT,CASSLGDGELFF
TRBJ1-1,TRBD1,NA,TRBV20-1,TGCAGTGCTAGTCCCTGGGACAGTGAAGCTTTCTTT,CSASPWDSEAFF
TRBJ1-5,NA,NA,TRBV10-3,TGTGCCATCAGTGAGTTGTTGGCGGGGGGGCAAGATCAGCCCCAGCATTTT,CAISELLAGGQDQPQHF
TRBJ2-5,TRBD2,NA,TRBV5-1,TGCGCCAGCAGCACCCGGGACTATCAAGAGACCCAGTACTTC,CASSTRDYQETQYF
TRBJ1-1,TRBD1,NA,TRBV9,TGTGCCAGCAGCGTAGGATCAGGGGGCACTGAAGCTTTCTTT,CASSVGSGGTEAFF
TRBJ2-2,NA,NA,TRBV29-1,TGCAGCGCCAGAATACAGGACAGCTACACCGGGGAGCTGTTTTTT,CSARIQDSYTGELFF
TRBJ1-2,TRBD1,NA,TRBV7-6,TGTGCCAGCAGCCTGACAGGGGTCGGCTACACCTTC,CASSLTGVGYTF
TRBJ2-7,TRBD1,NA,TRBV5-6,TGTGCCAGCAGCGCTGGTGGGCAGGGGGACGACGAGCAGTACTTC,CASSAGGQGDDEQYF
TRBJ1-5,TRBD1,NA,TRBV19,TGTGCCAGTAGCAGTACAGGGGGTAATCAGCCCCAGCATTTT,CASSSTGGNQPQHF
TRBJ2-2,TRBD1,NA,TRBV10-1,TGCGCCAGCAGTAGGACAGGGACCGGGGAGCTGTTTTTT,CASSRTGTGELFF
TRBJ2-7,NA,NA,TRBV5-5,TGTGCCAGCAGCTTGGCCCTCAGGTCGGACGAGCAGTACTTC,CASSLALRSDEQYF
TRBJ2-1,NA,NA,TRBV20-1,TGCAGTGCTGGTACTGAAACTGAGCAGTTCTTC,CSAGTETEQFF
TRBJ2-7,TRBD2,NA,TRBV5-8,TGTGCCAGCAGCTGGGGGGGGGTCTACGAGCAGTACTTC,CASSWGGVYEQYF
TRBJ1-1,NA,NA,TRBV7-3,TGTGCCAGCAGCCCCACAGAAGAGGGAGGCCTCCTGAACACTGAAGCTTTCTTT,CASSPTEEGGLLNTEAFF
TRBJ2-5,NA,NA,TRBV29-1,TGCAGCGTTGAAGATCACAGAGAAGAGACCCAGTACTTC,CSVEDHREETQYF
TRBJ1-2,TRBD1,NA,TRBV7-3,TGTGCCAGCAGCCTAACGGGACAGGGGAGTGGCTACACCTTC,CASSLTGQGSGYTF
TRBJ2-6,NA,NA,TRBV15,TGTGCCACCGGGGACTGGGGGATTAGCTCTGGGGCCAACGTCCTGACTTTC,CATGDWGISSGANVLTF
TRBJ2-1,TRBD1,once,TRBV9,TGTGCCAGCAGCGCTACGGCCCGACAGGGTAATGAGCAGTTCTTC,CASSATARQGNEQFF
TRBJ1-3,NA,NA,TRBV9,TGTGCCAGCAACCCTTCAGGAAGGGGCTCTGGAAACACCATATATTTT,CASNPSGRGSGNTIYF
TRBJ2-3,NA,NA,TRBV5-1,TGCGCCAGCAGCCCGGAGTACAGGGATACAGATACGCAGTATTTT,CASSPEYRDTDTQYF
TRBJ1-1,TRBD1,NA,TRBV6-5,TGTGCCAGCACCTTCGGGACAGGGAACACTGAAGCTTTCTTT,CASTFGTGNTEAFF
TRBJ2-6,NA,NA,TRBV27,TGTGCCAGCAGTGTTACAGGGTCTGGGGCCAACGTCCTGACTTTC,CASSVTGSGANVLTF
TRBJ1-6,TRBD1,NA,TRBV5-6,TGTGCCAGCAGCTTGGCCCGACAGGGTTCCTATAATTCACCCCTCCACTTT,CASSLARQGSYNSPLHF
TRBJ1-4,NA,NA,TRBV27,TGTGCCAGCAGTACACGGAGGGAAAAACTGTTTTTT,CASSTRREKLFF
TRBJ2-7,NA,NA,TRBV5-4,TGTGCCAGCAGCTTGGCCGGGGAGTACGAGCAGTACTTC,CASSLAGEYEQYF
TRBJ2-7,NA,once,TRBV5-5,TGTGCCAGCAGCTTAAGCTCCGCCTACGAGCAGTACTTC,CASSLSSAYEQYF
TRBJ2-7,NA,NA,TRBV3-1/TRBV3-2,TGTGCCAGCAGTAGAAACTTGTCCCCGTCCGACGAGCAGTACTTC,CASSRNLSPSDEQYF
TRBJ2-6,NA,once,TRBV24-1,TGTGCCACCAGTGATAGGACGGGGAGGTTCTCTGGGGCCAACGTCCTGACTTTC,CATSDRTGRFSGANVLTF
TRBJ1-1,NA,NA,TRBV25-1,TGTGCCAGCAGTCGGCGGGGAGGCACTGAAGCTTTCTTT,CASSRRGGTEAFF
TRBJ1-5,TRBD1,NA,TRBV5-5,TGTGCCAGCAGCTTGGATGTGGACAGGGATCAGCCCCAGCATTTT,CASSLDVDRDQPQHF
TRBJ2-3,TRBD2,NA,TRBV4-2,TGTGCCAGCAGCCAAGACCCTAGCGGGGTATCAGATACGCAGTATTTT,CASSQDPSGVSDTQYF
TRBJ1-3,NA,NA,TRBV5-1,TGCGCCAGCAGCTTGGTGGACAGTTCCTCTGGAAACACCATATATTTT,CASSLVDSSSGNTIYF
TRBJ1-2,NA,NA,TRBV3-1/TRBV3-2,TGTGCCAGCAGCCCTGGACAGCATTTCTATGGCTACACCTTC,CASSPGQHFYGYTF
TRBJ2-5,NA,NA,TRBV3-1/TRBV3-2,TGTGCCAGCAGCCAAACCCAGGGTAGGGAGACCCAGTACTTC,CASSQTQGRETQYF